One sample yielded the 16 T cell receptor beta chains listed below, sequenced in a study of blood T cells in healthy people across ages. A J-beta primer mix and a sample-barcoded 5' primer were used in a second PCR of roughly 6 to 11 cycles. One entry per CDR3 protein results from TCRdb running MiXCR on the 5' RACE reads. The sample has about 1.6 million distinct CDR3 sequences; approximately 32% are singletons. Sequencing was done on a sample of blood. The source is a woman aged 25 to 39 in good health.

The V call is TRBV5-1, the J call TRBJ2-3; 10 bases agree with TRBD1. With 4 bases clipped from V and 4 bases from J, the junction kept 12 bases outside the gene matches. The length of the CDR3 is 17 residues. Germline V gives CDR1 SGHRS, CDR2 YFSETQ. For the CDR3, the DNA is TGCGCCAGCAGCACCCCCACGACAGGGGGCGGCGCAGATACGCAGTATTTT. It yields the protein CASSTPTTGGGADTQYF.

This clonotype was detected many times. This sequence joins TRBV4-1 and TRBJ2-1; 11 bases match TRBD1. The germline V gene encodes CDR1 MGHRA and CDR2 YSYEKL. V gave up 0 bases and J gave up 8 bases; unmatched junction bases: 9. The CDR3 loop spans 17 amino acids. This chain's CDR3 is CASSQERGTGGIDEQFF. The CDR3, as DNA: TGCGCCAGCAGCCAAGAGCGGGGGACAGGGGGGATCGATGAGCAGTTCTTC.

The chain combines TRBV2 with TRBJ2-3; TRBD2 might be the D (6 bases). CDR1 and CDR2 (germline): SNHLY, FYNNEI. V was shortened by 8 bases and J by 0 bases, with 12 bases between the two germline ends. There are 14 residues in the CDR3. The CDR3 nucleotides read TGTGCCAGCTGGGCGGGACTGAGCACAGATACGCAGTATTTT. It is translated as CASWAGLSTDTQYF.

The J gene is TRBJ1-2, the V gene TRBV6-2 or TRBV6-3, with unresolved D. The length of the CDR3 is 13 residues. With 4 bases removed from V and 5 bases from J, the gap between germline ends came to 11 bases. From germline, CDR1 is MNHEY and CDR2 SVGEGT. The DNA for the CDR3 is TGTGCCAGCAGTTCGGTGGATTCTTATGGCTACACCTTC. Its protein is CASSSVDSYGYTF.

The chain links TRBV4-3 to TRBJ1-2, with D unresolved. V was cut by 0 bases and J by 4 bases, with 9 bases left in between. The germline gives CDR1 LGHNA, CDR2 YSLEER. The CDR3 is 14 residues long. CDR3 loop: CASSQDAAAYGYTF. For the CDR3, the DNA is TGCGCCAGCAGCCAAGACGCGGCAGCCTATGGCTACACCTTC.

This clonotype was detected only a few times. The rearrangement joins TRBV28 to TRBJ1-6; D is perhaps TRBD1 (6 bases). The germline V gene encodes CDR1 MDHEN and CDR2 SYDVKM. The CDR3 runs 13 residues. Trimming left V 4 bases short and J 8 bases short, with 9 bases between. CDR3 amino acids: CASSSEGDSPLHF. CDR3 bases: TGTGCCAGCAGTTCGGAGGGGGATTCACCCCTCCACTTT.

The table lists this clonotype with a few counts. This sequence joins TRBV29-1 and TRBJ2-5; TRBD2 agrees at 8 bases. The CDR3 is 16 residues long. V was clipped by 3 bases and J by 0 bases; unmatched bases: 9. Germline V gene sequence: CDR1 SQVTM, CDR2 ANQGSEA. The CDR3 region has the DNA TGCAGCGTTGATGGTTTCGATAGCGGGAACCAAGAGACCCAGTACTTC. Translation: CSVDGFDSGNQETQYF. Based on the CDR3 plus reference TRBV29-1 and TRBJ2-5, the full variable domain is SAVISQKPSRDICQRGTSLTIQCQVDSQVTMMFWYRQQPGQSLTLIATANQGSEATYESGFVIDKFPISRPNLTFSTLTVSNMSPEDSSIYLCSVDGFDSGNQETQYFGPGTRLLVL.

This clonotype has just a few counts. This chain connects TRBV6-1 to TRBJ2-1; the D gene is possibly TRBD1 (6 bases). V lost 6 bases, J lost 8 bases, and 23 bases lay in between. CDR3 length equals 16 residues. Germline V gene data show CDR1 as MNHNS and CDR2 as SASEGT. Here the CDR3 DNA reads TGTGCCAGCAGGGGGCCTGGGGGCAGGGATTGCGATGAGCAGTTCTTC. It yields the protein CASRGPGGRDCDEQFF.

This clonotype turned up a few times. The chain carries TRBV4-1 and TRBJ2-7, with D maybe TRBD2 (6 bases). Germline V gene sequence: CDR1 MGHRA, CDR2 YSYEKL. V dropped 6 bases and J dropped 1 base, with 16 bases sitting between them. The CDR3 is 15 residues long. The CDR3 sequence: CASRTILGRSYEQYF. CDR3 DNA: TGCGCCAGCAGAACAATACTAGGGAGGTCCTACGAGCAGTACTTC.

This clonotype has only a few counts. V and J are TRBV29-1 and TRBJ1-4; the D gene is possibly TRBD1 (5 bases). V was cut by 5 bases and J by 5 bases, with 15 bases left in between. The CDR3 spans 14 residues. Looked up from germline, CDR1 is SQVTM and CDR2 is ANQGSEA. CDR3 sequence: CSVPLGPRNEKLFF. DNA for the CDR3: TGCAGCGTTCCCCTGGGACCGAGGAATGAAAAACTGTTTTTT.

The chain links TRBV28 to TRBJ2-7; tentative D call: TRBD2 (6 bases). V was trimmed by 3 bases and J by 0 bases, leaving 15 bases between them. CDR3 length equals 16 residues. Germline CDR1 is MDHEN and CDR2 is SYDVKM. Here the CDR3 DNA reads TGTGCCAGCAGTTTTTCCTGGGACTGGCTCTCCTACGAGCAGTACTTC. This sequence encodes CASSFSWDWLSYEQYF.

This clonotype showed up just a few times. This rearrangement joins TRBV4-1 to TRBJ1-6; D uncertain. Germline loops: CDR1 MGHRA, CDR2 YSYEKL. V shed 4 bases and J shed 16 bases, with 14 bases lying between them. The CDR3 is 12 residues long. CDR3 bases: TGCGCCAGCAGCCGACCCGGGCACCTGCTCCACTTT. Amino acids: CASSRPGHLLHF.

This clonotype has only a few counts. The DNA for the CDR3 is TGTGCCAGCAGTTTCGGACAGGGATCGAGCACTGAAGCTTTCTTT. It translates to CASSFGQGSSTEAFF. The chain links TRBV12-3 or TRBV12-4 to TRBJ1-1; 8 nucleotides agree with TRBD1. Trimming cost V 3 bases and J 4 bases; bases outside gene matches: 7. The CDR3 contains 15 residues.

V and J are TRBV12-3 or TRBV12-4 and TRBJ2-7, with D perhaps matching TRBD1 or TRBD2 (5 bases each). Trimming stripped 5 bases from V and 2 bases from J, with 16 bases between. The CDR3 covers 15 residues. The CDR3 nucleotides read TGTGCCAGCAGTAACCTCCGGGACGGGGCCTACGAGCAGTACTTC. This gives the protein CASSNLRDGAYEQYF.

The chain has TRBV15 and TRBJ1-5, with D tentatively TRBD1 (6 bases). Germline V CDR1 and CDR2: LNHNV, YYDKDF (reference sequence). Trimming removed 5 bases from V and 2 bases from J, with 13 bases in between. The CDR3 has 15 residues. This chain's CDR3 is CATSPRGGGNQPQHF. For the CDR3, the DNA is TGTGCCACCAGCCCGAGGGGGGGAGGCAATCAGCCCCAGCATTTT.

V and J are TRBV6-1 and TRBJ2-7; 11 nucleotides match TRBD1. CDR1 is MNHNS and CDR2 is SASEGT in the germline V gene. V shed 4 bases and J 6 bases; nucleotides not matched to a gene: 5. The CDR3 is made up of 14 amino acids. The CDR3 nucleotides read TGTGCCAGCAGTGGGACAGGGGGCCGATTCGAGCAGTACTTC. It yields the protein CASSGTGGRFEQYF.